This T cell receptor beta chain was sequenced during a study of regulatory T cells in long-lasting Graves disease. In the study overall: More than 5 years of antithyroid drugs with positive TSH receptor antibodies defined persistent Graves' disease.

Deletions cut 4 bases from V and 5 bases from J, with 9 bases between. The germline V gene has CDR1 SGHRS and CDR2 YFSETQ. The CDR3 extends over 12 amino acids. This clonotype was recorded at least ten times. Its antigen is unidentified. Time point reported: persistent/refractory GD, antithyroid drugs over 5 years with positive TRAb. There was RNA extracted from PBMCs, and the TCR library was made from it. The diagnosis of Graves' disease used American Thyroid Association guidelines. Overall study results and limits: Persistent disease was characterized by preferential usage of TRBV28, TRBJ1-2 and TRBJ2-5.

To make TCR beta libraries, researchers used iRepertoire HTBI primers and Arm-PCR of CDR3 regions. Per the original data handling: Identified segments across samples numbered fewer than 80 TRBV and approximately 13 TRBJ. MiXCR, applied by TCRdb to the multiplex PCR reads, yields one record per CDR3 protein. These V and J calls rely on TCRdb rather than the paper's analysis. The sample lists approximately 380,000 distinct CDR3 sequences, less than 25% occurring once. This chain joins TRBV5-1 and TRBJ1-2; D call uncertain. The sample was peripheral blood mononuclear cells (PBMCs), taken when the disease was refractory, from a patient treated with antithyroid drugs. The origin of this receptor is a female donor with Graves disease. In DNA, the CDR3 is TGCGCCAGCAGCGCCGTCGGATATGGCTACACCTTC. It codes for CASSAVGYGYTF. Looking up the rest from reference TRBV5-1 and TRBJ1-2 gives the full variable domain: KAGVTQTPRYLIKTRGQQVTLSCSPISGHRSVSWYQQTPGQGLQFLFEYFSETQRNKGNFPGRFSGRQFSNSRSEMNVSTLELGDSALYLCASSAVGYGYTFGSGTRLTVV.